This entry concerns a single TCR beta chain. Its antigen is as yet unknown. These data come from a study of cytomegalovirus exposure and HLA in healthy donors. Study information: From 170 million or so T cells, an earlier analysis saw approximately 120 million unique TCR beta sequences.

V gave up 4 bases and J gave up 4 bases, with 23 bases separating them. Germline lookup yields CDR1 MGHDK and CDR2 SYGVNS. The CDR3 runs to 18 residues. Primers included in the PCR were 60 Vbeta and 13 Jbeta primers. Libraries were prepared by immunoSEQ multiplex PCR; TCRdb keeps only in-frame clonotypes and omits some of them. The table lists over 150,000 clones, around 74% of them singletons, with about 2.8% in the top ten. General study findings and limits: The productive fraction for most TCR beta V segments was about 90% or about 30% in an earlier analysis. Later genetic work tied a missense DCLRE1C variant to beta-chain V and J trimming. Listed as cytomegalovirus-associated were around 160 TCR beta chains.

The chain uses TRBV25-1 and TRBJ2-1; D possibly corresponds to TRBD1 (5 bases). Sequencing was performed on PBMCs. The clonotype comes from a young man in good health and CMV-seronegative. CDR3 loop: CASSGKPTGPLFYNEQFF. Written as DNA, the CDR3 is TGTGCCAGCAGTGGGAAGCCAACAGGACCGCTCTTTTACAATGAGCAGTTCTTC.